This T cell receptor (beta chain) originates from a study of T cells in tuberculosis (dated by TCRdb to between 2017 and 2018). In the study overall: To characterize T cells specific for the mycobacterial lipid antigen glucose monomycolate (GMM), the study used CD1B tetramers together with high-throughput TCR immunosequencing. In a South African clinical cohort, IGRA-negative adolescents, IGRA-positive adolescents with latent tuberculosis and adults with active tuberculosis were compared, with 9 to 10 people in each group.

Based on the germline V gene, the CDR1 and CDR2 sequences are MRHNA and SNTAGT. Trimming at the junction amounts to 2 bases on V and 9 bases on J, and the germline ends lie 32 bases apart. From cysteine to phenylalanine, the CDR3 is 20 amino acids long. Just the 60-base CDR3 DNA is kept, in frame starting at base 1. At study entry, a tuberculin skin test and the QuantiFERON-TB GOLD In-Tube IGRA were used to screen adolescents for latent tuberculosis infection. Immunosequencing of unsorted cryopreserved PBMC covered, on average, around 100,000 T cells per clinical donor. Eleven high schools in the Worcester region of the Western Cape, South Africa, served as enrollment sites for adolescents aged 12 to 18 years. Some 10 M. tuberculosis-infected and roughly ten uninfected adolescents were selected with matching for age and sex. PBMC from adolescents were isolated by density centrifugation from freshly drawn heparinized blood and then cryopreserved.

Concerning this clone itself: The specificity of this receptor is unknown. No clone much larger than this one lies a single base away; base qualities are absent.

Paper-wide results and their limitations: Compared with IGRA-negative controls, TCR-alpha repertoires from active tuberculosis had smaller mean NN-distances to GMM-specific TCRs, which suggests clonal expansion of these TCRs. Clinical samples were chosen by availability of cryopreserved specimens, and active tuberculosis cases were adults while controls were adolescents. Using GEM motif frequencies, a classifier achieved over 65% accuracy, whereas a classifier built on the diverse GMM-specific repertoire got to roughly 87% accuracy (AUROC roughly 0.88). The smaller NN-distances in active tuberculosis patients were driven in part by shorter CDR3-alpha lengths, while the difference seen for TCR-beta was not statistically significant.

TCR libraries were generated with the immunoSEQ multiplex PCR assay, using TCR-beta and/or TCR-alpha/delta assays for each sample. The amplified TCR libraries were sequenced on the Illumina high-throughput platform. Under the source paper's analysis protocol: Clustering and dimensionality reduction relied on pairwise TCRdist distances among GMM-specific receptors from T cells that were either sorted ex vivo or expanded in vitro. Each clinical repertoire was assigned a mean NN-distance score, defined as the average TCRdist to the nearest 10% of tetramer-positive reference sequences. GEM TCR motif frequency was computed as the fraction of unique TCRs matching known GEM sequences by V/J usage and CDR3 length. Linear discriminant analysis with leave-one-out cross-validation, implemented in scikit-learn, was used to classify active tuberculosis. The table was pulled from immuneACCESS by TCRdb, which kept in-frame rearrangements only. Such tables lose some clones; where checked, under half of the loss comes from unresolved V genes, and the rest has no known cause. V and J calls and clone size are given by that table; D and trimming were obtained from the DNA. For this sample there are about 29,000 clones; just over 90% appear just once. Of the sample, over 4% falls within the top ten clones.

The sequence came from a donor aged 10 to 29 with latent tuberculosis or without tuberculosis infection. The sequencing sample was made of PBMCs. Recombination joined TRBV6-4 with TRBJ1-5; matching of 5 bases hints at TRBD1 as the D gene. The CDR3 region has the sequence CASSDPNLYSGQTVVAPQHF. The nucleotide sequence reads as follows: TGTGCCAGCAGTGACCCTAACTTGTATTCAGGACAAACAGTGGTTGCGCCCCAGCATTTT.